Shown below are 27 T cell receptor beta chains from a single sample sequenced in a study of CD8+CD57+ T cells in acquired aplastic anemia. Profiling of TCR beta VDJ combinations and CDR3 sequences used genomic DNA as template. TCRdb redid the calling of the reads with MiXCR, one entry per CDR3 protein. Among some 120,000 distinct CDR3 sequences listed, about 48% were seen once. The specimen was sorted CD4+, CD8+, or CD8+CD57+ T cells (not recorded which) from PBMCs. These receptors were taken from a human donor in good health, serving as a control.

The rearrangement joins TRBV19 to TRBJ2-7, with D hard to call. Per germline, CDR1 LNHDA and CDR2 SQIVND (reference sequence). Trimming took off 4 bases at V and 7 bases at J, with 8 bases between the two ends. The CDR3 is 11 residues long. The CDR3 here is CASSKEREQYF. The CDR3 DNA is TGTGCCAGTAGTAAGGAGAGGGAGCAGTACTTC.

The chain links TRBV10-3 to TRBJ1-1; a weak D match, TRBD1 (6 bases). Trimming pared 1 base from V and 11 bases from J, leaving 14 bases between. The CDR3 is 13 amino acids. Looked up from germline, CDR1 is ENHRY and CDR2 is SYGVKD. This chain's CDR3 is CAISELVQGEAFF. In nucleotides, the CDR3 is TGTGCCATCAGTGAGTTGGTACAGGGAGAGGCTTTCTTT.

The chain links TRBV11-3 to TRBJ2-7; TRBD2 aligns across 9 bases. The CDR3 sequence is 15 residues long. V was pared by 9 bases and J by 2 bases, with 11 bases of the junction left unmatched. In germline, CDR1 is SGHNT, CDR2 YENEEA. CDR3 region: CARTLPTSGTYEQYF. The CDR3 nucleotides read TGTGCCAGAACCCTCCCGACTAGCGGAACCTACGAGCAGTACTTC.

This clonotype was found once. The chain employs TRBV24-1 and TRBJ2-7, with D possibly being TRBD1 (5 bases). V was pared by 11 bases and J by 0 bases, with 16 bases between. This CDR3 has 14 residues. Germline values: CDR1 KGHDR, CDR2 SFDVKD. CDR3 bases: TGTGCCAGCAGACAGATCGGTGGCTCCTACGAGCAGTACTTC. This encodes CASRQIGGSYEQYF.

This chain connects TRBV2 to TRBJ1-5; 8 bases fit TRBD1. From germline, CDR1 is SNHLY and CDR2 FYNNEI. The V gene end was trimmed by 6 bases and the J gene end by 1 base; junction bases not matched to a gene: 5. This CDR3 has 15 residues. The CDR3 DNA follows: TGTGCCAGCAGCGGAACAGGGGGGAGCAATCAGCCCCAGCATTTT. This gives the protein CASSGTGGSNQPQHF.

This clonotype was recorded at least ten times. The genes are TRBV20-1 and TRBJ1-1, with D maybe TRBD1 (5 bases). Germline V CDR1 and CDR2: DFQATT, SNEGSKA (reference sequence). V was shortened by 0 bases and J by 1 base, with 12 bases between the two germline ends. The CDR3 sequence is 15 residues long. For the CDR3, the DNA is TGCAGTGCTAGAGAGGGACCAAGGGGGAACACTGAAGCTTTCTTT. The encoded protein is CSAREGPRGNTEAFF.

This chain connects TRBV7-2 to TRBJ1-5, with 10 positions matching TRBD1. There are 15 residues in the CDR3. CDR1 is SGHTA, CDR2 FQGNSA, per germline. The V segment lost 2 bases and the J segment 6 bases; nucleotides outside the gene matches: 4. The CDR3 region is CASSLRQGAVQPQHF. The CDR3 DNA follows: TGTGCCAGCAGCTTAAGACAGGGGGCTGTTCAGCCCCAGCATTTT.

The V and J genes are TRBV2 and TRBJ1-1; D ambiguous. CDR3 length: 13 amino acids. Trimming pared 6 bases from V and 1 base from J, leaving 9 bases between. The germline V gene has CDR1 SNHLY and CDR2 FYNNEI. The CDR3 region is CASRGGRNTEAFF. The CDR3 DNA is TGTGCCAGCAGGGGAGGAAGGAACACTGAAGCTTTCTTT.

Ten or more counts support this clonotype. This chain uses TRBV9 with TRBJ1-3, with D uncertain. The CDR3 is 14 residues long. CDR1 and CDR2 from the germline V gene are SGDLS and YYNGEE. Trimming shortened V by 1 base and J by 4 bases, and 9 bases separated the two germline ends. CDR3 DNA: TGTGCCAGCAGCGTACAGTCGACGGGAAACACCATATATTTT. Amino acid sequence: CASSVQSTGNTIYF.

This clonotype has ten or more counts. The J gene is TRBJ1-3, the V gene TRBV3-1, with D possibly TRBD1 on 5 matching bases. The CDR3 sequence is 15 residues long. Germline CDR1 is LGHDT and CDR2 is YNNKEL (reference sequence). The V end lost 4 bases, the J end lost 3 bases, and 13 bases lay between the germline ends. The CDR3 DNA follows: TGTGCCAGCAGCCCGTTCGGGGGTTTTGGAAACACCATATATTTT. Protein: CASSPFGGFGNTIYF.

V and J are TRBV19 and TRBJ2-7; 9 bases line up with TRBD2. The CDR3 covers 15 residues. Germline lookup yields CDR1 LNHDA and CDR2 SQIVND (reference sequence). V dropped 11 bases and J dropped 1; count of bases not matched to a gene: 12. The CDR3 nucleotides are TGTGCCCCTCACTCCGGGACTAGCCCGTCCTACGAGCAGTACTTC. Protein: CAPHSGTSPSYEQYF.

The rearrangement joins TRBV20-1 to TRBJ2-7; TRBD2 might be the D (6 bases). CDR3 length: 14 amino acids. The V and J ends lost 1 base and 2 bases respectively, with 12 bases between them. Looked up from germline, CDR1 is DFQATT and CDR2 is SNEGSKA (reference sequence). CDR3 sequence reads: CSARAGDLTYEQYF. CDR3 sequence (DNA): TGCAGTGCTAGAGCCGGGGACTTAACCTACGAGCAGTACTTC.

This clonotype was seen ten or more times. V is TRBV24-1 and J is TRBJ2-1, with D tentatively TRBD1 or TRBD2 (6 bases each). Between the trimmed V and J ends, which lost 6 bases and 0 bases, there was a span of 11 bases. The length of the CDR3 is 15 residues. Germline CDR1 and CDR2: KGHDR and SFDVKD. CDR3 amino acids: CATSPGASSYNEQFF. The CDR3 DNA reads as TGTGCCACCAGTCCGGGGGCAAGCTCCTACAATGAGCAGTTCTTC.

V and J are TRBV18 and TRBJ2-2; D is uncertain. Germline assignment: CDR1 KGHSH and CDR2 LQKENI. Trimming pared 0 bases from V and 0 bases from J, leaving 8 bases between. The CDR3 contains 16 residues. As DNA, the CDR3 is TGTGCCAGCTCACCACCGCACAGCGCGAACACCGGGGAGCTGTTTTTT. The encoded protein is CASSPPHSANTGELFF.

The J gene is TRBJ2-3, the V gene TRBV24-1, with D uncertain. CDR3 length equals 14 residues. CDR1 KGHDR and CDR2 SFDVKD come from the germline V gene. Trimming removed 6 bases at V and 6 bases at J, with 15 bases between. The CDR3 loop reads CATSSKFWTDTQYF. The CDR3 DNA reads as TGTGCCACCAGTTCTAAGTTCTGGACGGATACGCAGTATTTT.

This clonotype was detected many times. The chain recombines TRBV5-6 with TRBJ1-3, with 9 bases lining up with TRBD1. CDR3 length: 17 amino acids. Germline assignment: CDR1 SGHDT and CDR2 YYEEEE. After removal of 0 bases from V and 0 bases from J, the junction contained 4 bases not matched to a gene. The CDR3 reads CASSLGTGAFSGNTIYF. The CDR3, as DNA: TGTGCCAGCAGCTTGGGGACAGGGGCCTTCTCTGGAAACACCATATATTTT.

As regards this clonotype: Compared with germline, one end of the junction differs, possibly owing to a read error. This rearrangement joins TRBV29-1 to TRBJ1-1; TRBD1 is a possible D gene (6 bases). The CDR3 covers 13 residues. CDR1 is SQVTM, CDR2 ANQGSEA, per germline. The CDR3 DNA sequence: TGCAGCGCCCTAAGGACAGCAAACACAGAAGCTTTCTTT. It translates to CSALRTANTEAFF.

The rearrangement links TRBV7-3 to TRBJ2-3; 14 bases match TRBD2. This CDR3 region has 17 residues. After removal of 3 bases from V and 6 bases from J, the junction contained 8 bases not matched to a gene. Germline values: CDR1 SGHTA, CDR2 FQGTGA. The CDR3 DNA sequence: TGTGCCAGCAGCTTCAGCGGACTAGCGGGGGGCGGTGATACGCAGTATTTT. The encoded protein is CASSFSGLAGGGDTQYF.

The chain carries TRBV7-9 and TRBJ2-7; 8 nucleotides align to TRBD1. From germline, CDR1 is SEHNR and CDR2 FQNEAQ (reference sequence). This CDR3 region has 12 residues. V lost 1 base and J lost 13; bases outside the gene matches: 6. CDR3 region: CASSLGTGIGYF. CDR3 sequence (DNA): TGTGCCAGCAGCTTAGGGACAGGGATAGGTTACTTC.

This clonotype has a single count. CDR3 protein: CASSLGQGYSPLHF. CDR3 nucleotides: TGTGCCAGCAGCCTCGGACAGGGGTATTCACCCCTCCACTTT. V usage is TRBV2 and J usage is TRBJ1-6; 9 bases map to TRBD1. The CDR3 has 14 amino acids. Trimming took 6 bases from V and 8 from J; bases not matched to a gene: 5. Germline CDR1 is SNHLY and CDR2 is FYNNEI.

This clonotype has more than one count but fewer than ten. This chain links TRBV19 with TRBJ2-2; D is undetermined. The CDR3 sequence is 12 residues long. CDR1 LNHDA and CDR2 SQIVND come from the germline V gene (reference sequence). V gave up 3 bases and J gave up 8 bases, with 7 bases separating them. Written as DNA, the CDR3 is TGTGCCAGTAGTATTGGGCCAGGGGAGCTGTTTTTT. The encoded protein is CASSIGPGELFF.

The chain links TRBV25-1 to TRBJ2-1; 7 bases fit TRBD2. The CDR3 loop spans 16 amino acids. The germline CDR1 and CDR2 sequences are MGHDK and SYGVNS. V shed 6 bases and J 1 base; nucleotides not matched to a gene: 9. The CDR3 DNA reads TGTGCCAGCAGCTCTCAGACTAGCCGTTCCTACAATGAGCAGTTCTTC. Translating it yields CASSSQTSRSYNEQFF.

The table lists this clonotype with a few counts. The J gene is TRBJ1-1, the V gene TRBV15; a weak D match, TRBD1 (5 bases). Trimming cost V 8 bases and J 5 bases, with 21 bases left between them. The germline CDR1 and CDR2 sequences are LNHNV and YYDKDF (reference sequence). This CDR3 region has 15 residues. The chain's CDR3 is CATGRGVTRETEAFF. In DNA, the CDR3 is TGTGCCACCGGAAGAGGGGTAACCCGGGAGACTGAAGCTTTCTTT.

This clonotype was recorded at least ten times. The rearrangement uses TRBV30 and TRBJ1-3; D is undetermined. Trimming left V 0 bases short and J 4 bases short, with 1 base between. In germline, CDR1 is GTSNPN, CDR2 SVGIG (reference sequence). CDR3 size: 11 residues. The CDR3 protein is CAWSVGNTIYF. The CDR3 DNA reads as TGTGCCTGGAGTGTCGGAAACACCATATATTTT. The full variable domain, completed using reference TRBV30 and TRBJ1-3, is SQTIHQWPATLVQPVGSPLSLECTVEGTSNPNLYWYRQAAGRGLQLLFYSVGIGQISSEVPQNLSASRPQDRQFILSSKKLLLSDSGFYLCAWSVGNTIYFGEGSWLTVV.

The chain is built from TRBV7-3 and TRBJ2-5; TRBD1 matches at 7 bases. V was pared by 9 bases and J by 4 bases, with 8 bases of the junction left unmatched. This CDR3 comprises 13 residues. Germline assignment: CDR1 SGHTA and CDR2 FQGTGA. The CDR3 coding sequence is TGTGCCAGTATCACAGGGGTGGCAGAGACCCAGTACTTC. This sequence encodes CASITGVAETQYF.

V is TRBV2 and J is TRBJ2-4; 10 bases line up with TRBD1. Looked up from germline, CDR1 is SNHLY and CDR2 is FYNNEI. V lost 5 bases, J lost 4 bases, and 5 bases stayed unmatched. The CDR3 covers 15 residues. CDR3 protein: CASSPRTGGKNIQYF. CDR3 in DNA: TGTGCCAGCAGTCCCCGGACAGGGGGAAAAAACATTCAGTACTTC.

This chain uses TRBV18 with TRBJ2-3, with 9 bases identical to TRBD2. Germline trimming cut 3 bases from V and 2 bases from J; bases unmatched to any gene: 6. The CDR3 runs to 16 residues. Germline assignment: CDR1 KGHSH and CDR2 LQKENI. In DNA, the CDR3 is TGTGCCAGCTCACCCCCGGGACTAGCTAACACAGATACGCAGTATTTT. This sequence encodes CASSPPGLANTDTQYF. Variable domain in full (rest from reference TRBV18 and TRBJ2-3): NAGVMQNPRHLVRRRGQEARLRCSPMKGHSHVYWYRQLPEEGLKFMVYLQKENIIDESGMPKERFSAEFPKEGPSILRIQQVVRGDSAAYFCASSPPGLANTDTQYFGPGTRLTVL.